The sequence of this T cell receptor beta chain was determined in a study of blood T cells in healthy people across ages. Trimming took 0 bases from V and 7 from J, leaving 12 bases between them. The germline gives CDR1 LGHNA, CDR2 YNFKEQ. The CDR3 runs to 15 residues. Through a sample-barcoded 5' primer and a J-beta primer mix, a second PCR was run for roughly 6 to 12 cycles. TCRdb fed the 5' RACE reads into MiXCR, producing one record per CDR3 protein. Among approximately 1,000,000 distinct CDR3 sequences listed, around two fifths were seen once. The chain couples TRBV4-2 to TRBJ1-4; perhaps TRBD1 as D (6 bases). The origin of this receptor is a man between 18 and 29 years old in good health. Source material: blood. CDR3 coding DNA: TGTGCCAGCAGCCAAGATACCCAGGGGAGTGAAAAACTGTTTTTT. This gives the protein CASSQDTQGSEKLFF.